Listed here is a single T cell receptor (beta chain). The data derive from a study of CD8 T cells in ankylosing spondylitis. Each CDR3 protein is one row after TCRdb ran MiXCR on the 5' RACE reads. The data show around 340,000 distinct CDR3 sequences, with 20% to 25% seen just once and about 12% held by the top ten. The sequencing sample was made of blood, either unsorted or a sorted T cell fraction (not recorded which). The receptor comes from a male donor with ankylosing spondylitis or in good health (not recorded which).

DNA of the CDR3: TGCAGTGCTAGGGATAGTGGGGGGGGTCGGGAGCTGTTTTTT. Its translation: CSARDSGGGRELFF. The V gene is TRBV20-1, the J gene TRBJ2-2, with TRBD2 matching over 7 bases. V shed 3 bases and J 9 bases; nucleotides not matched to a gene: 10. CDR3 length equals 14 residues. CDR1 is DFQATT, CDR2 SNEGSKA, per germline (reference sequence).